One and the same sample provided the 30 T cell receptor beta chains below, sequenced in a study of blood T cell repertoires in COVID-19. TCRdb's table, derived via immunoSEQ multiplex PCR, lists solely in-frame clones and lacks some. The data contain about 160,000 clones, about nine tenths of them singletons. Input material: peripheral blood. The receptor source for this set is a woman between 55 and 75 years old who had recovered from COVID-19.

The gene calls are TRBV6-5 and TRBJ1-5, with TRBD1 identical over 7 bases. The ends lost 4 bases at V and 2 bases at J; junction bases unmatched: 8. Germline V lookup: CDR1 MNHEY, CDR2 SVGAGI. The CDR3 contains 16 residues. Here the CDR3 reads CASSLQPGQGNQPQHF. Here the CDR3 DNA reads TGTGCCAGCAGTTTGCAGCCCGGACAGGGCAATCAGCCCCAGCATTTT.

This sequence joins TRBV6-6 and TRBJ2-7; TRBD1 agrees at 8 bases. Germline CDR1 MNHNY, CDR2 SVGAGI (reference sequence). The CDR3 is 15 amino acids. After removal of 5 bases from V and 0 bases from J, the junction contained 6 bases not matched to a gene. CDR3 residues: CASSAPGQASYEQYF. In nucleotides, the CDR3 is TGTGCCAGCAGTGCTCCGGGACAGGCCTCCTACGAGCAGTACTTC.

The chain combines TRBV12-3 or TRBV12-4 with TRBJ1-2; no reliable D call. The CDR3 is 13 amino acids. The V end was cut by 4 bases, the J end by 1 base, with 7 bases between. The CDR3: CASSSRGNYGYTF. The CDR3, as DNA: TGTGCCAGCAGTTCTCGGGGTAACTATGGCTACACCTTC.

The CDR3 DNA reads TGTGCCAGCAGTGGCTTGACAGGGGATGATTTTGAAGCTTTCTTT. Encoded protein: CASSGLTGDDFEAFF. This chain connects TRBV27 to TRBJ1-1; 8 bases are shared with TRBD1. Germline assignment: CDR1 MNHEY and CDR2 SMNVEV (reference sequence). V trimming: 5 bases; J trimming: 7 bases; junction bases outside the gene matches: 12. The length of the CDR3 is 15 residues.

The chain uses TRBV6-5 and TRBJ1-2, with TRBD1 as a possible D gene (6 bases). Trimming cost V 5 bases and J 4 bases, with 11 bases left between them. Germline loops: CDR1 MNHEY, CDR2 SVGAGI. The CDR3 is made up of 13 amino acids. CDR3 in amino acids: CASSPGHLYGYTF. CDR3 DNA: TGTGCCAGCAGTCCGGGACACCTCTATGGCTACACCTTC.

V gene TRBV23-1 combines with J gene TRBJ1-3; tentative D call: TRBD1 (6 bases). TRBV23-1 is identified as an open reading frame with a role that is uncertain. The CDR3 runs 17 residues. V was clipped by 2 bases and J by 2 bases, with 16 bases between them. CDR3 coding DNA: TGCGCCAGCAGTCAAACTTTGAGGGGGAATACTGGAAACACCATATATTTT. Its protein is CASSQTLRGNTGNTIYF.

This sequence joins TRBV7-9 and TRBJ2-7; possible D gene TRBD1, 6 bases. V was cut by 5 bases and J by 7 bases, with 24 bases left in between. The germline V gene encodes CDR1 SEHNR and CDR2 FQNEAQ (reference sequence). CDR3 length: 16 amino acids. The CDR3 protein is CASSPSILQGPREQYF. The CDR3 DNA reads TGTGCCAGCAGCCCTTCAATCCTACAGGGCCCGCGTGAGCAGTACTTC.

The chain joins TRBV24-1 to TRBJ2-5; weak D call: TRBD1 (5 bases). Germline V lookup: CDR1 KGHDR, CDR2 SFDVKD. The CDR3 sequence is 15 residues long. Trimming cost V 1 base and J 4 bases, with 12 bases left between them. The CDR3 spells CATSDFRQSGETQYF. CDR3 coding DNA: TGTGCCACCAGTGATTTTAGACAGTCCGGAGAGACCCAGTACTTC.

The V call is TRBV6-5, the J call TRBJ2-7; TRBD1 matches 8 bases. The germline CDR1 and CDR2 sequences are MNHEY and SVGAGI. The V segment lost 3 bases and the J segment 2 bases; nucleotides outside the gene matches: 6. The length of the CDR3 is 15 residues. CDR3 DNA: TGTGCCAGCAGTTATAGAGGACAGGGCACCTACGAGCAGTACTTC. This gives the protein CASSYRGQGTYEQYF.

This sequence joins TRBV5-1 and TRBJ2-3; D is unresolved. This CDR3 spans 14 amino acids. The germline gives CDR1 SGHRS, CDR2 YFSETQ. Trimming took 1 base from V and 4 from J, leaving 10 bases between them. The CDR3 loop reads CASSLTGKADTQYF. CDR3 nucleotides: TGCGCCAGCAGCTTGACGGGTAAAGCAGATACGCAGTATTTT.

This chain joins TRBV5-1 and TRBJ2-3; 12 bases align to TRBD2. V was pared by 0 bases and J by 7 bases, with 3 bases of the junction left unmatched. Germline CDR1 reads SGHRS; CDR2 reads YFSETQ. The CDR3 has 15 amino acids. Here the CDR3 DNA reads TGCGCCAGCAGCTTGGGGACTAGCGGGGTTAATACGCAGTATTTT. It encodes CASSLGTSGVNTQYF.

The table lists this clone with a few counts. The chain joins TRBV5-5 to TRBJ1-4, with D unclear. Germline V gene lookup returns CDR1 SGHKS and CDR2 YYEKEE (reference sequence). V lost 5 bases to trimming and J lost 6 bases, with 14 bases between them. This CDR3 spans 14 amino acids. The CDR3 region is CASSWVGGDEKLFF. The CDR3 nucleotides read TGTGCCAGCAGTTGGGTGGGCGGGGATGAAAAACTGTTTTTT.

This CDR3 reads CASSQDRTSGNTIYF. The CDR3 bases are TGTGCCAGCAGCCAAGACAGGACCTCTGGAAACACCATATATTTT. This chain links TRBV11-2 with TRBJ1-3; D may be TRBD1 (6 bases). Deletions cut 5 bases from V and 0 bases from J, with 11 bases between. Looked up from germline, CDR1 is SGHAT and CDR2 is FQNNGV. This CDR3 has 15 residues.

The chain joins TRBV10-1 to TRBJ1-4, with unresolved D. V lost 2 bases and J 0 bases, leaving 10 bases between the germline ends. The CDR3 length is 16 residues. CDR1 WNHNN and CDR2 SYGVQD come from the germline V gene (reference sequence). CDR3 region: CASSETSEATNEKLFF. The CDR3 region has the DNA TGCGCCAGCAGTGAGACGTCAGAAGCAACTAATGAAAAACTGTTTTTT.

V is TRBV5-1 and J is TRBJ2-7, with D possibly matching TRBD2 (5 bases). This CDR3 is 13 amino acids long. Germline V CDR1 and CDR2: SGHRS, YFSETQ. V was cut by 2 bases and J by 3 bases, with 9 bases left in between. Here the CDR3 DNA reads TGCGCCAGCAGCTTCAACGGGAACTACGAGCAGTACTTC. Residues: CASSFNGNYEQYF.

The rearrangement links TRBV4-2 to TRBJ1-1; 10 bases fit TRBD1. The CDR3 loop spans 15 amino acids. Germline assignment: CDR1 LGHNA and CDR2 YNFKEQ. Trimming removed 10 bases from V and 0 bases from J; junction bases left unmatched: 8. The CDR3 nucleotides are TGTGCCACCCGGGACAGGGGCAAGATGAACACTGAAGCTTTCTTT. The encoded protein is CATRDRGKMNTEAFF.

V usage is TRBV6-1 and J usage is TRBJ1-2; D gene ambiguous. Germline loops: CDR1 MNHNS, CDR2 SASEGT. The CDR3 spans 15 residues. V was pared by 2 bases and J by 4 bases, with 14 bases between. The CDR3 DNA reads as TGTGCCAGCAGTGAAACAACGGGAGATCCCTATGGCTACACCTTC. Encoded protein: CASSETTGDPYGYTF.

This clone appeared a single time. The chain employs TRBV25-1 and TRBJ1-4, with D perhaps TRBD1 (5 bases). The V end lost 0 bases, the J end lost 3 bases, and 11 bases lay between the germline ends. This CDR3 contains 16 residues. The V gene's germline CDR1 is MGHDK and CDR2 SYGVNS. In DNA, the CDR3 is TGTGCCAGCAGTGAATATGGAACAGGTTCTAATGAAAAACTGTTTTTT. This translates into CASSEYGTGSNEKLFF. Combining the CDR3 with reference TRBV25-1 and TRBJ1-4 gives the whole variable domain EADIYQTPRYLVIGTGKKITLECSQTMGHDKMYWYQQDPGMELHLIHYSYGVNSTEKGDLSSESTVSRIRTEHFPLTLESARPSHTSQYLCASSEYGTGSNEKLFFGSGTQLSVL.

The V call is TRBV2, the J call TRBJ2-7; D perhaps matches TRBD1 (5 bases). The CDR3 length is 14 residues. Trimming pared 0 bases from V and 2 bases from J, leaving 8 bases between. Germline V gene data show CDR1 as SNHLY and CDR2 as FYNNEI. CDR3 in DNA: TGTGCCAGCAGTGAAGCGCCAGGGCCCTACGAGCAGTACTTC. Translated: CASSEAPGPYEQYF.

The rearrangement uses TRBV4-1 and TRBJ1-6; D remains ambiguous. CDR1 MGHRA and CDR2 YSYEKL come from the germline V gene. The V gene lost 1 base and the J gene lost 3 bases, with 7 bases spanning the gap. The CDR3 runs to 15 residues. In DNA, the CDR3 is TGCGCCAGCAGCCAAGGATCCTACTATAATTCACCCCTCCACTTT. Its protein is CASSQGSYYNSPLHF.

This rearrangement joins TRBV7-8 to TRBJ2-3, with D perhaps matching TRBD1 (5 bases). The CDR3 covers 14 residues. Germline assignment: CDR1 SGHVS and CDR2 FQNEAQ. Trimming took 2 bases from V and 0 from J, leaving 6 bases between them. The CDR3 region is CASSLRGSTDTQYF. The DNA for the CDR3 is TGTGCCAGCAGCTTAAGGGGTAGCACAGATACGCAGTATTTT.

V gene TRBV5-1 combines with J gene TRBJ2-5; 10 nucleotides agree with TRBD1. J was trimmed by 4 bases and V by 4 bases; bases with no gene match: 13. From germline, CDR1 is SGHRS and CDR2 YFSETQ. This CDR3 is built from 17 residues. The CDR3 loop reads CASSLPVGQGGGETQYF. The CDR3 DNA sequence: TGCGCCAGCAGCCTTCCTGTCGGACAGGGGGGTGGAGAGACCCAGTACTTC.

The chain carries TRBV28 and TRBJ1-2; D is ambiguous. The CDR3 has 16 residues. Germline CDR1 MDHEN, CDR2 SYDVKM. Trimming cost V 0 bases and J 8 bases, with 19 bases left between them. The CDR3 spells CASSLWSLGEGYGYTF. The CDR3 DNA sequence: TGTGCCAGCAGTTTATGGAGCCTTGGGGAGGGTTACGGCTACACCTTC.

J is TRBJ2-3 and V is TRBV5-4, with 8 bases identical to TRBD2. V trimming: 0 bases; J trimming: 3 bases; junction bases outside the gene matches: 6. Per the germline V gene, CDR1 is SGHNT and CDR2 is YYREEE (reference sequence). The CDR3 extends over 16 amino acids. The CDR3 reads CASSLVGGGPTDTQYF. The DNA of the CDR3 is TGTGCCAGCAGCTTGGTTGGCGGGGGGCCGACAGATACGCAGTATTTT.

Worth noting for this clone: The sample carries other DNA sequences with the same CDR3. The rearrangement joins TRBV5-1 to TRBJ1-2; 7 bases are shared with TRBD1. J was trimmed by 1 base and V by 0 bases; bases with no gene match: 0. This CDR3 has 14 residues. CDR1 and CDR2 from the germline V gene are SGHRS and YFSETQ. DNA of the CDR3: TGCGCCAGCAGCTTGGGGGACAGTAACTATGGCTACACCTTC. It specifies CASSLGDSNYGYTF.

The chain links TRBV5-1 to TRBJ2-3, with D tentatively TRBD2 (6 bases). Trimming cost V 6 bases and J 2 bases, with 16 bases left between them. The CDR3 spans 15 residues. Germline CDR1 SGHRS, CDR2 YFSETQ. The CDR3 region is CASTWGGGDTDTQYF. The DNA for the CDR3 is TGCGCCAGCACCTGGGGAGGAGGAGACACAGATACGCAGTATTTT.

V is TRBV3-1 (or the pseudogene TRBV3-2) and J is TRBJ1-5; D is undetermined. This CDR3 comprises 14 residues. Per germline, CDR1 LGHDT and CDR2 YNNKEL (reference sequence). With 2 bases removed from V and 5 bases from J, the gap between germline ends came to 10 bases. In DNA form, the CDR3 reads TGTGCCAGCAGCCAATCGACGGGAGATCAGCCCCAGCATTTT. Translating gives CASSQSTGDQPQHF.

V gene TRBV21-1 combines with J gene TRBJ1-1; the table calls TRBD1, which could not be checked here. TRBV21-1 is a listed pseudogene. The CDR3 has 14 residues. The CDR3 is CASFLRDRNTEAFF. The CDR3 region has the DNA TGTGCCAGCTTCCTCCGGGACAGGAACACTGAAGCTTTCTTT.

The gene calls are TRBV11-2 and TRBJ1-2; D unresolved. The CDR3 is made up of 14 amino acids. Trimming removed 5 bases from V and 5 bases from J, with 15 bases in between. Germline CDR1 and CDR2: SGHAT and FQNNGV. The CDR3 here is CASSVTPESYGYTF. In nucleotides, the CDR3 is TGTGCCAGCAGCGTCACGCCGGAGTCATATGGCTACACCTTC.

The CDR3 DNA reads TGTGCCAGCAGTTACCCCAGAGGCGAGACCCAGTACTTC. This codes for CASSYPRGETQYF. V gene TRBV6-5 combines with J gene TRBJ2-5; no clear D gene. Trimming left V 2 bases short and J 5 bases short, with 9 bases between. Looked up from germline, CDR1 is MNHEY and CDR2 is SVGAGI. The CDR3 is made up of 13 amino acids.